This T cell receptor (beta chain) derives from a study of T cell responses to AZD1222 COVID-19 vaccine. The study pooled second doses at about 4 or about 12 weeks. Data came from immunoSEQ multiplex PCR; TCRdb stores just in-frame clones and leaves some out. The sample includes tens of thousands of clones, about 92% of them seen just once. Points on this clone: Its cognate antigen is unknown.

The ends were cut back, 1 base at V and 1 base at J, with 10 bases in the middle. CDR3 length: 15 residues. Germline lookup yields CDR1 LGHDT and CDR2 YNNKEL (reference sequence). Whole-study findings and limits: Clonal diversity was possibly underestimated; the donors were predominantly white British and more often female.

This sequence originates from an adult who received the AZD1222 COVID-19 vaccine. Sequences were derived from peripheral blood, sampled 28 days after the second AZD1222 dose. V is TRBV3-1 (or the pseudogene TRBV3-2) and J is TRBJ1-1; tentatively, D is TRBD1 (5 bases). In DNA form, the CDR3 reads TGTGCCAGCAGCCAAGCTGAGGGGAAGAACACTGAAGCTTTCTTT. Its translation: CASSQAEGKNTEAFF.